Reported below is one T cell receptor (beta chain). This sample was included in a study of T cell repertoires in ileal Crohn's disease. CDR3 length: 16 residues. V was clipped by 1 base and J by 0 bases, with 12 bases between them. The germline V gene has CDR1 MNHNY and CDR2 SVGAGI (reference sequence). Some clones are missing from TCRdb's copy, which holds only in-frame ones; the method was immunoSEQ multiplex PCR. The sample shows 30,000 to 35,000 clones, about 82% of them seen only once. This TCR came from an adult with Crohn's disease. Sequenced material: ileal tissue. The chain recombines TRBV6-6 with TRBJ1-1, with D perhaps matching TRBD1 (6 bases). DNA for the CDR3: TGTGCCAGCAGTTACTATGGACAGCTTATGAACACTGAAGCTTTCTTT. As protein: CASSYYGQLMNTEAFF.